The 22 T cell receptor beta chains listed next were all sequenced from one sample in a study of blood T cell repertoires in COVID-19. Clones were read by immunoSEQ multiplex PCR, and TCRdb kept only the in-frame ones, dropping some. The sample holds approximately 220,000 clones, around four fifths seen once. The sequencing sample was made of peripheral blood. All receptors derive from a woman between 35 and 50 years old with active or convalescent COVID-19.

This rearrangement joins TRBV25-1 to TRBJ2-5, with a possible D match to TRBD2 (5 bases). With 7 bases removed from V and 5 bases from J, the gap between germline ends came to 8 bases. There are 11 residues in the CDR3. CDR1 MGHDK and CDR2 SYGVNS come from the germline V gene. The CDR3 loop is CASTPGETQYF. The CDR3 bases are TGTGCCAGCACCCCGGGGGAGACCCAGTACTTC.

The rearrangement uses TRBV11-3 and TRBJ1-2; TRBD1 is a possible D gene (6 bases). Trimming left V 1 base short and J 4 bases short, with 16 bases between. There are 16 residues in the CDR3. Germline values: CDR1 SGHNT, CDR2 YENEEA. Here the CDR3 reads CASSLAPRGFFYGYTF. The CDR3 coding sequence is TGTGCCAGCAGCTTAGCCCCGAGGGGGTTTTTCTATGGCTACACCTTC.

J is TRBJ2-5 and V is TRBV2, with a tentative D call TRBD2 (7 bases). The CDR3 spans 17 residues. With 2 bases removed from V and 2 bases from J, the gap between germline ends came to 18 bases. In germline, CDR1 is SNHLY, CDR2 FYNNEI. Here the CDR3 reads CASSEPRGGDGQETQYF. The CDR3 DNA reads TGTGCCAGCAGTGAACCCCGAGGGGGGGATGGGCAAGAGACCCAGTACTTC.

This sequence joins TRBV25-1 and TRBJ1-4, with TRBD1 matching over 8 bases. Looked up from germline, CDR1 is MGHDK and CDR2 is SYGVNS. V shed 4 bases, J shed 5 bases, and the junction held 6 bases outside the gene matches. This CDR3 spans 15 amino acids. The CDR3 DNA sequence: TGTGCCAGCAGTGCCAGGGGGCGAGACAATGAAAAACTGTTTTTT. This codes for CASSARGRDNEKLFF.

The chain joins TRBV6-2 or TRBV6-3 to TRBJ1-2; 8 bases fit TRBD1. CDR3 size: 13 residues. Germline CDR1 and CDR2: MNHEY and SVGEGT. V dropped 5 bases and J dropped 6; count of bases not matched to a gene: 5. The CDR3 DNA follows: TGTGCCAGCAGTAAGACAGGGGTTGATGGCTACACCTTC. Its translation: CASSKTGVDGYTF.

CDR3 bases: TGTGCCAGCAGTGTACAGGGCGCTGAAGCTTTCTTT. This gives the protein CASSVQGAEAFF. The V call is TRBV2, the J call TRBJ1-1, with a possible D match to TRBD1 (6 bases). CDR1 is SNHLY and CDR2 is FYNNEI in the germline V gene. This CDR3 is 12 amino acids long. With 4 bases removed from V and 6 bases from J, the gap between germline ends came to 9 bases.

The genes are TRBV9 and TRBJ2-5; D is undetermined. Germline V CDR1 and CDR2: SGDLS, YYNGEE. The CDR3 totals 15 residues. Trimming left V 1 base short and J 4 bases short, with 14 bases between. DNA for the CDR3: TGTGCCAGCAGCGTAATTGGCCAGGTAGGAGAGACCCAGTACTTC. Protein product: CASSVIGQVGETQYF.

The chain uses TRBV7-9 and TRBJ2-5, with 10 bases aligning to TRBD2. Trimming took 3 bases from V and 5 from J; bases not matched to a gene: 6. Germline V CDR1 and CDR2: SEHNR, FQNEAQ (reference sequence). The CDR3 runs 15 residues. This CDR3 is CASSFPTSGDETQYF. Here the CDR3 DNA reads TGTGCCAGCAGCTTTCCCACTAGCGGGGACGAGACCCAGTACTTC. The whole variable domain, filled in from reference TRBV7-9 and TRBJ2-5, reads DTGVSQNPRHKITKRGQNVTFRCDPISEHNRLYWYRQTLGQGPEFLTYFQNEAQLEKSRLLSDRFSAERPKGSFSTLEIQRTEQGDSAMYLCASSFPTSGDETQYFGPGTRLLVL.

The chain is built from TRBV14 and TRBJ2-5; D call uncertain. V was trimmed by 1 base and J by 5 bases, leaving 11 bases between them. This CDR3 region has 14 residues. In germline, CDR1 is SGHDN, CDR2 FVKESK. In DNA, the CDR3 is TGTGCCAGCAGCCAAGGACATAAACGGGAGACCCAGTACTTC. This sequence encodes CASSQGHKRETQYF. The variable domain in full, completed from reference TRBV14 and TRBJ2-5, reads EAGVTQFPSHSVIEKGQTVTLRCDPISGHDNLYWYRRVMGKEIKFLLHFVKESKQDESGMPNNRFLAERTGGTYSTLKVQPAELEDSGVYFCASSQGHKRETQYFGPGTRLLVL.

Only one count was recorded for this clone. The chain employs TRBV27 and TRBJ1-5; D may be TRBD1 (5 bases). The CDR3 spans 15 residues. V lost 0 bases and J lost 6, with 12 bases in between. CDR1 is MNHEY and CDR2 is SMNVEV in the germline V gene (reference sequence). CDR3 protein: CASSLSPIRGQPQHF. The CDR3 coding sequence is TGTGCCAGCAGTTTATCACCTATTAGGGGTCAGCCCCAGCATTTT.

The chain recombines TRBV5-6 with TRBJ2-3, with 9 bases fitting TRBD1. The length of the CDR3 is 17 residues. The V gene's germline CDR1 is SGHDT and CDR2 YYEEEE. V lost 4 bases and J lost 3; bases outside the gene matches: 12. CDR3 DNA sequence: TGTGCCAGCAGCCCTCTACAGGGGGCCAAGGGTACAGATACGCAGTATTTT. Protein: CASSPLQGAKGTDTQYF. Together with reference TRBV5-6 and TRBJ2-3, the CDR3 gives the full variable domain: DAGVTQSPTHLIKTRGQQVTLRCSPKSGHDTVSWYQQALGQGPQFIFQYYEEEERQRGNFPDRFSGHQFPNYSSELNVNALLLGDSALYLCASSPLQGAKGTDTQYFGPGTRLTVL.

The table lists this clone with a few counts. Other DNA sequences of this sample code for an identical CDR3. This chain connects TRBV3-1 (or the pseudogene TRBV3-2) to TRBJ2-5; maybe TRBD2 (6 bases). The CDR3 is 13 residues long. The V end was cut by 3 bases, the J end by 2 bases, with 7 bases between. CDR1 LGHDT and CDR2 YNNKEL come from the germline V gene (reference sequence). The CDR3: CASSQGRQETQYF. The CDR3 region has the DNA TGTGCCAGCAGCCAGGGGAGGCAAGAGACCCAGTACTTC.

The chain uses TRBV4-2 and TRBJ1-1; perhaps TRBD1 as D (5 bases). The CDR3 is made up of 14 amino acids. Trimming took 0 bases from V and 5 from J, leaving 10 bases between them. The germline V gene encodes CDR1 LGHNA and CDR2 YNFKEQ. The DNA for the CDR3 is TGTGCCAGCAGCCAAGACCGGCAGGGAACTGAAGCTTTCTTT. Translating gives CASSQDRQGTEAFF.

Here the CDR3 reads CASTSGGRGRVDEQYF. Here the CDR3 DNA reads TGTGCCAGCACCTCAGGGGGGCGCGGAAGGGTTGACGAGCAGTACTTC. The chain combines TRBV27 with TRBJ2-7; possibly TRBD1 for D (7 bases). Trimming took 7 bases from V and 5 from J, leaving 24 bases between them. The CDR3 covers 16 residues. Germline values: CDR1 MNHEY, CDR2 SMNVEV (reference sequence).

V is TRBV10-3 and J is TRBJ2-7; 11 nucleotides agree with TRBD1. The CDR3 contains 14 residues. Trimming took 6 bases from V and 5 from J; bases not matched to a gene: 6. Germline V lookup: CDR1 ENHRY, CDR2 SYGVKD. CDR3 sequence: CAIRTDRGHDEQYF. The CDR3 DNA reads as TGTGCCATCAGGACGGACAGGGGGCACGACGAGCAGTACTTC.

The V and J genes are TRBV29-1 and TRBJ1-2; 7 bases agree with TRBD1. CDR1 SQVTM and CDR2 ANQGSEA come from the germline V gene. Trimming cost V 6 bases and J 3 bases; bases outside gene matches: 7. The CDR3 is 13 amino acids. Here the CDR3 reads CSVGQNKYYGYTF. The CDR3 nucleotides read TGCAGCGTGGGACAGAATAAGTACTATGGCTACACCTTC.

This clone was picked up a small number of times. V and J are TRBV5-1 and TRBJ2-3, with a weak D call TRBD2 (6 bases). Germline CDR1 SGHRS, CDR2 YFSETQ. The CDR3 length is 15 residues. V shed 4 bases and J shed 2 bases, with 14 bases lying between them. The CDR3 bases are TGCGCCAGCAGCGCGAGGGACTCCGCCACAGATACGCAGTATTTT. Translation: CASSARDSATDTQYF.

This chain connects TRBV7-3 to TRBJ2-2, with TRBD2 identical over 13 bases. The CDR3 covers 18 residues. V lost 5 bases and J lost 2; bases outside the gene matches: 8. Germline-derived CDR1 and CDR2 are SGHTA and FQGTGA. CDR3 DNA: TGTGCCAGCAGCCCAGGACTAGCGGGGGCCGCAAACACCGGGGAGCTGTTTTTT. It specifies CASSPGLAGAANTGELFF.

The chain links TRBV5-4 to TRBJ1-2, with a weak D call TRBD1 (6 bases). The germline V and J ends were trimmed by 4 bases and 7 bases, with 14 bases remaining between them. CDR1 is SGHNT and CDR2 is YYREEE in the germline V gene (reference sequence). This CDR3 has 13 residues. CDR3 residues: CASSQEGGGGYTF. The CDR3 bases are TGTGCCAGCAGCCAGGAGGGAGGGGGTGGCTACACCTTC.

The V call is TRBV27, the J call TRBJ1-3, with 12 positions matching TRBD1. This CDR3 is 15 amino acids long. Germline V gives CDR1 MNHEY, CDR2 SMNVEV (reference sequence). V dropped 4 bases and J dropped 7; count of bases not matched to a gene: 5. The DNA of the CDR3 is TGTGCCAGCAGTTCCGGGACAGGGGGCGTCAACACCATATATTTT. It yields the protein CASSSGTGGVNTIYF.

Worth noting for this clone: Additional DNA sequences in this sample encode the identical CDR3. This chain connects TRBV5-1 to TRBJ2-3, with 7 bases lining up with TRBD2. Germline-derived CDR1 and CDR2 are SGHRS and YFSETQ. Losses at the gene ends were 0 bases for V and 2 bases for J; bases not matched to a gene: 3. This CDR3 comprises 15 residues. CDR3 DNA sequence: TGCGCCAGCAGCTTGGGACTAGCCCCCACAGATACGCAGTATTTT. It translates to CASSLGLAPTDTQYF.

V gene TRBV25-1 combines with J gene TRBJ1-5; D is possibly TRBD1 (5 bases). V was cut by 1 base and J by 3 bases, with 19 bases left in between. Germline lookup yields CDR1 MGHDK and CDR2 SYGVNS. The CDR3 contains 18 residues. The CDR3 protein is CASSESNSRAEVNQPQHF. The CDR3 DNA is TGTGCCAGCAGTGAATCGAATAGCAGGGCCGAGGTCAATCAGCCCCAGCATTTT.